These 2 T cell receptor beta chains were all obtained from the same sample, sequenced in a study of cytomegalovirus exposure and HLA in healthy donors. 13 Jbeta primers and 60 Vbeta primers were used for the PCR. TCRdb's copy holds only in-frame clones and misses some; the assay was immunoSEQ multiplex PCR. This sample carries roughly 200,000 clones, roughly 12% of them seen once, and the ten largest clones take about 7.8%. Input material: PBMCs. These TCRs come from a man between 45 and 60 years old in good health and CMV-seropositive.

Only a few counts were recorded for this clone. V and J are TRBV18 and TRBJ1-4, with TRBD1 identical over 10 bases. The length of the CDR3 is 17 residues. CDR1 and CDR2 (germline): KGHSH, LQKENI. The junction had 7 bases not matched to a gene; V was cut back by 1 base and J by 5 bases. The CDR3: CASSPLSLTGGNEKLFF. The CDR3 bases are TGTGCCAGCTCACCACTATCCTTGACAGGGGGCAATGAAAAACTGTTTTTT.

This clone showed up just a few times. The chain recombines TRBV7-9 with TRBJ2-5, with 7 bases aligning to TRBD2. J was trimmed by 3 bases and V by 8 bases; bases with no gene match: 9. Germline values: CDR1 SEHNR, CDR2 FQNEAQ (reference sequence). CDR3 length: 14 amino acids. The CDR3 sequence: CASGHRTSKETQYF. CDR3 DNA: TGTGCCAGCGGACATCGGACTAGTAAAGAGACCCAGTACTTC. The full variable domain, its missing parts supplied by reference TRBV7-9 and TRBJ2-5, is DTGVSQNPRHKITKRGQNVTFRCDPISEHNRLYWYRQTLGQGPEFLTYFQNEAQLEKSRLLSDRFSAERPKGSFSTLEIQRTEQGDSAMYLCASGHRTSKETQYFGPGTRLLVL.